This note documents a single T cell receptor (beta chain) sequence. A clone one base away is much larger, so this may be a read error. A modified ARM-PCR protocol with three rounds of nested PCR amplified TCRbeta. From the multiplex PCR reads, TCRdb called clonotypes with MiXCR, one entry per CDR3 protein. The sample lists approximately 90,000 distinct CDR3 sequences, less than 80% occurring once. This entry is derived from a study of tumor and adjacent non-tumor tissue in lung cancer. The length of the CDR3 is 10 residues. Germline V gene data show CDR1 as KGHDR and CDR2 as SFDVKD. RNA was extracted from bulk tissue without any cell sorting.

The gene calls are TRBV24-1 and TRBJ2-7, with D hard to call. Material: lung tumor tissue. This TCR was sampled from a man in his sixties with non-small cell lung cancer. CDR3 nucleotides: TGTGTCCCGTTCTCGTACGAGCAGTACTTC. This encodes CVPFSYEQYF.